The next 9 T cell receptor beta chains were all read from a single sample in a study of a mutant IDH1 vaccine in newly diagnosed glioma. These receptors lack a known antigen. The protocol was immunoSEQ multiplex PCR, while the TCRdb copy is restricted to in-frame clones and leaves out a portion. The profile covers tens of thousands of clones, with about four fifths appearing a single time and over 4.5% taken by the ten largest. The time point was: week 23, last vaccination. Vaccination comprised doses that each held 300 ug of mutant IDH1 20-mer peptide, plus topical imiquimod. The starting material was PBMCs, obtained from a glioma patient whose treatment included an IDH1 peptide vaccine. These receptors all stem from a man in his forties with glioma.

The rearrangement links TRBV30 to TRBJ2-4, with unresolved D. Germline V lookup: CDR1 GTSNPN, CDR2 SVGIG (reference sequence). The CDR3 has 14 amino acids. V was trimmed by 0 bases and J by 3 bases, leaving 9 bases between them. CDR3 sequence reads: CAWSVSLGKNIQYF. The CDR3 DNA is TGTGCCTGGAGTGTATCTCTCGGCAAAAACATTCAGTACTTC.

The gene calls are TRBV6-6 and TRBJ2-1; 10 bases map to TRBD2. CDR1 and CDR2 (germline): MNHNY, SVGAGI (reference sequence). This CDR3 has 15 residues. Unmatched junction bases numbered 6, after V lost 5 bases and J lost 5 bases. CDR3 residues: CASSPRGTSDNEQFF. The CDR3 DNA reads as TGTGCCAGCAGTCCCCGGGGGACTAGCGACAATGAGCAGTTCTTC.

The V call is TRBV19, the J call TRBJ1-1; the D gene is possibly TRBD1 (5 bases). The CDR3 contains 14 residues. The germline V gene has CDR1 LNHDA and CDR2 SQIVND (reference sequence). V gave up 5 bases and J gave up 5 bases, with 15 bases separating them. The CDR3 here is CASSGHSSGTEAFF. The CDR3 DNA is TGTGCCAGTAGTGGACACTCCTCGGGAACTGAAGCTTTCTTT. The full variable domain, rest sourced from reference TRBV19 and TRBJ1-1, is DGGITQSPKYLFRKEGQNVTLSCEQNLNHDAMYWYRQDPGQGLRLIYYSQIVNDFQKGDIAEGYSVSREKKESFPLTVTSAQKNPTAFYLCASSGHSSGTEAFFGQGTRLTVV.

V usage is TRBV19 and J usage is TRBJ2-2, with 7 bases aligning to TRBD1. This CDR3 region has 14 residues. Per the germline V gene, CDR1 is LNHDA and CDR2 is SQIVND (reference sequence). V shed 7 bases, J shed 0 bases, and the junction held 2 bases outside the gene matches. The CDR3: CASIQGSNTGELFF. The CDR3 coding sequence is TGTGCCAGTATACAGGGGTCGAACACCGGGGAGCTGTTTTTT.

This chain links TRBV5-1 with TRBJ2-3; TRBD2 agrees at 9 bases. The germline CDR1 and CDR2 sequences are SGHRS and YFSETQ. V lost 7 bases and J lost 0; bases outside the gene matches: 6. This CDR3 spans 15 amino acids. DNA of the CDR3: TGCGCCAGCGACTTAGCGGGGGCCAGCACAGATACGCAGTATTTT. Its protein product is CASDLAGASTDTQYF.

The chain links TRBV5-1 to TRBJ2-5, with D possibly matching TRBD1 (5 bases). Trimming left V 4 bases short and J 2 bases short, with 9 bases between. Germline assignment: CDR1 SGHRS and CDR2 YFSETQ. The CDR3 has 13 amino acids. The CDR3 protein is CASSRQGQETQYF. The CDR3 region has the DNA TGCGCCAGCAGCCGGCAGGGACAAGAGACCCAGTACTTC.

J is TRBJ2-1 and V is TRBV5-1; 14 nucleotides align to TRBD2. The CDR3 has 17 amino acids. Germline V gene data show CDR1 as SGHRS and CDR2 as YFSETQ. J was trimmed by 0 bases and V by 4 bases; bases with no gene match: 3. CDR3 amino acids: CASSGGLAGVSYNEQFF. CDR3 coding DNA: TGCGCCAGCAGCGGGGGACTAGCGGGAGTCTCCTACAATGAGCAGTTCTTC.

This clone was observed a handful of times. The gene calls are TRBV19 and TRBJ1-1; D is unclear. V lost 3 bases and J lost 4, with 12 bases in between. The CDR3 length is 14 residues. Germline V gene data show CDR1 as LNHDA and CDR2 as SQIVND (reference sequence). CDR3 nucleotide sequence: TGTGCCAGTAGTATGGCAGGAGGGCGCACTGAAGCTTTCTTT. Its translation is CASSMAGGRTEAFF. Looking up the rest from reference TRBV19 and TRBJ1-1 gives the full variable domain: DGGITQSPKYLFRKEGQNVTLSCEQNLNHDAMYWYRQDPGQGLRLIYYSQIVNDFQKGDIAEGYSVSREKKESFPLTVTSAQKNPTAFYLCASSMAGGRTEAFFGQGTRLTVV.

The V call is TRBV15, the J call TRBJ1-1; TRBD1 aligns across 12 bases. V trimming: 5 bases; J trimming: 5 bases; junction bases outside the gene matches: 12. CDR1 is LNHNV, CDR2 YYDKDF, per germline (reference sequence). The CDR3 sequence is 17 residues long. As DNA, the CDR3 is TGTGCCACCAGCCGCGAGGGGACAGGGGGCGCGAGGACTGAAGCTTTCTTT. This codes for CATSREGTGGARTEAFF. Full variable domain (missing parts from reference TRBV15 and TRBJ1-1): DAMVIQNPRYQVTQFGKPVTLSCSQTLNHNVMYWYQQKSSQAPKLLFHYYDKDFNNEADTPDNFQSRRPNTSFCFLDIRSPGLGDTAMYLCATSREGTGGARTEAFFGQGTRLTVV.